These 12 T cell receptor beta chains came from one sample sequenced in a study of cytomegalovirus exposure and HLA in healthy donors. The study ran its PCR with 60 Vbeta and 13 Jbeta primers. TCRdb keeps only in-frame clones here, not all; method: immunoSEQ multiplex PCR. Here the sample spans approximately 110,000 clones, about 82% being singletons. Sequenced: PBMCs. The receptors derive from a man between 50 and 59 years old in good health and CMV-seronegative.

The chain links TRBV5-1 to TRBJ2-5; TRBD2 matches 10 bases. Germline lookup yields CDR1 SGHRS and CDR2 YFSETQ. J was trimmed by 0 bases and V by 0 bases; bases with no gene match: 11. The CDR3 covers 19 residues. The CDR3 DNA is TGCGCCAGCAGCTTGGTGTTAGCTAGCGGGGGCCGGTACCAAGAGACCCAGTACTTC. Translating gives CASSLVLASGGRYQETQYF.

This clone has just a few counts. This sequence joins TRBV5-6 and TRBJ2-5; tentative D call: TRBD2 (5 bases). The CDR3 contains 12 residues. V dropped 0 bases and J dropped 5 bases, with 5 bases sitting between them. Germline V lookup: CDR1 SGHDT, CDR2 YYEEEE. CDR3 in amino acids: CASSLVAETQYF. As DNA, the CDR3 is TGTGCCAGCAGCTTGGTAGCGGAGACCCAGTACTTC.

This sequence joins TRBV16 and TRBJ2-1; 7 positions agree with TRBD2. Germline CDR1 KGHSY, CDR2 FQNENV. The length of the CDR3 is 14 residues. J lost 10 bases, V lost 0 bases, and 6 bases had no gene match. Written as DNA, the CDR3 is TGTGCCAGCAGCCAATCGGGGGAGGGGCCCGAGCAGTTCTTC. It codes for CASSQSGEGPEQFF.

Only one count was recorded for this clone. The chain uses TRBV25-1 and TRBJ2-2; 8 nucleotides align to TRBD1. The germline gives CDR1 MGHDK, CDR2 SYGVNS. The CDR3 totals 17 residues. The J segment lost 4 bases and the V segment lost 1 base, leaving 8 bases of the junction unmatched. CDR3 loop: CASSESPPGGFTGELFF. In DNA, the CDR3 is TGTGCCAGCAGTGAATCCCCGCCAGGGGGCTTCACCGGGGAGCTGTTTTTT.

CDR3 bases: TGTGCCAGCAGCTTGGTAGGTGGGAGCTCCTACGAGCAGTACTTC. The encoded protein is CASSLVGGSSYEQYF. The chain couples TRBV5-5 to TRBJ2-7; possible D gene TRBD2, 5 bases. The CDR3 sequence is 15 residues long. Germline assignment: CDR1 SGHKS and CDR2 YYEKEE (reference sequence). V was cut by 0 bases and J by 0 bases, with 10 bases left in between.

The V call is TRBV5-1, the J call TRBJ2-3; D is perhaps TRBD2 (7 bases). Trimming pared 0 bases from V and 9 bases from J, leaving 14 bases between. Germline values: CDR1 SGHRS, CDR2 YFSETQ. This CDR3 spans 14 amino acids. The CDR3 DNA reads as TGCGCCAGCAGCTTGGAGTGGGGGGGCGGAACGCAGTATTTT. Translated, it gives CASSLEWGGGTQYF.

The chain couples TRBV6-6 to TRBJ1-1, with unresolved D. The CDR3 consists of 11 residues. The V gene lost 7 bases and the J gene lost 3 bases, with 6 bases spanning the gap. The V gene's germline CDR1 is MNHNY and CDR2 SVGAGI (reference sequence). This CDR3 reads CASKRDTEAFF. The CDR3 coding sequence is TGTGCCAGCAAAAGAGACACTGAAGCTTTCTTT.

The chain has TRBV5-4 and TRBJ2-5; TRBD2 agrees at 8 bases. Germline lookup yields CDR1 SGHNT and CDR2 YYREEE (reference sequence). CDR3 size: 13 residues. V dropped 3 bases and J dropped 6; count of bases not matched to a gene: 4. CDR3 protein: CASSSTSVKTQYF. Here the CDR3 DNA reads TGTGCCAGCAGCTCGACTAGCGTAAAGACCCAGTACTTC.

V usage is TRBV5-1 and J usage is TRBJ2-5, with 7 bases fitting TRBD2. Per germline, CDR1 SGHRS and CDR2 YFSETQ. Trimming cost V 0 bases and J 4 bases; bases outside gene matches: 6. The CDR3 runs to 15 residues. The CDR3 DNA follows: TGCGCCAGCAGCTTGGTACAGCGGGGAGGAGAGACCCAGTACTTC. As protein: CASSLVQRGGETQYF.

This clone was observed a single time. This chain uses TRBV6-5 with TRBJ1-1; D call uncertain. From germline, CDR1 is MNHEY and CDR2 SVGAGI. With 2 bases removed from V and 1 base from J, the gap between germline ends came to 5 bases. The CDR3 runs to 13 residues. CDR3 in DNA: TGTGCCAGCAGTTACAACAGGAACACTGAAGCTTTCTTT. Encoded protein: CASSYNRNTEAFF.

The chain combines TRBV28 with TRBJ2-5; 7 bases map to TRBD1. Germline loops: CDR1 MDHEN, CDR2 SYDVKM. This CDR3 spans 17 amino acids. After removal of 6 bases from V and 3 bases from J, the junction contained 16 bases not matched to a gene. As DNA, the CDR3 is TGTGCCAGCAGAGATTCCTACCCAGGGACAGAGGAAGAGACCCAGTACTTC. Its protein product is CASRDSYPGTEEETQYF.

This clone has only a few counts. This chain uses TRBV6-5 with TRBJ1-1, with D perhaps matching TRBD1 (5 bases). Germline values: CDR1 MNHEY, CDR2 SVGAGI. The CDR3 loop spans 13 amino acids. The V gene lost 6 bases and the J gene lost 5 bases, with 13 bases spanning the gap. The CDR3 sequence: CASSTHGGTEAFF. The CDR3 DNA reads TGTGCCAGCAGCACCCACGGGGGTACTGAAGCTTTCTTT.